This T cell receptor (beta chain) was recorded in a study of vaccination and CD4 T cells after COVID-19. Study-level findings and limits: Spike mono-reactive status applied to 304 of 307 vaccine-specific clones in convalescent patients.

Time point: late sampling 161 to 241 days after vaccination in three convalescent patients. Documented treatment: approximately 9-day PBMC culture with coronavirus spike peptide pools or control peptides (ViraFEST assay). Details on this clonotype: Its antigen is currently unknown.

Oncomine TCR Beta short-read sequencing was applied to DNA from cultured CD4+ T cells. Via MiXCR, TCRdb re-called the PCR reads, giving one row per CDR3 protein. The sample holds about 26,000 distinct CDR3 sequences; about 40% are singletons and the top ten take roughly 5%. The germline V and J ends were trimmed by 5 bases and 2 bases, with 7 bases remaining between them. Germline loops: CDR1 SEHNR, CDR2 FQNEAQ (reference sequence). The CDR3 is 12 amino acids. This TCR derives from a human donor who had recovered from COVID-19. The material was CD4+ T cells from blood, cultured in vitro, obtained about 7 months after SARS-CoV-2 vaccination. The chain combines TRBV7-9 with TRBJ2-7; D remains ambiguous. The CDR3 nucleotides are TGTGCCAGCAGCCCCCAAGCCTACGAGCAGTACTTC. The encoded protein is CASSPQAYEQYF.